Each of the 18 T cell receptor beta chains below was sequenced from the same sample in a study of blood T cell repertoires in COVID-19. Data came from immunoSEQ multiplex PCR; TCRdb stores just in-frame clones and leaves some out. The data hold about 33,000 clones, with 88% observed a single time. The source material was peripheral blood. Receptors originate from a human donor in a cohort sampled during active COVID-19.

The CDR3 DNA follows: TGTGCCAGCAGTGAACCCCGTTTAGTAGAGACCCAGTACTTC. Translated, it gives CASSEPRLVETQYF. This chain uses TRBV6-1 with TRBJ2-5; D unclear. CDR1 is MNHNS, CDR2 SASEGT, per germline. The CDR3 is 14 amino acids. Trimming removed 2 bases at V and 4 bases at J, with 11 bases between.

The chain is built from TRBV6-4 and TRBJ2-3; possible D gene TRBD1, 5 bases. V was cut by 0 bases and J by 0 bases, with 7 bases left in between. Germline-derived CDR1 and CDR2 are MRHNA and SNTAGT. The CDR3 spans 15 residues. CDR3 sequence: CASSDSAGSTDTQYF. The DNA of the CDR3 is TGTGCCAGCAGTGACTCGGCAGGGAGCACAGATACGCAGTATTTT.

The chain links TRBV7-8 to TRBJ2-3, with a weak D call TRBD2 (5 bases). Trimming left V 5 bases short and J 2 bases short, with 17 bases between. The germline CDR1 and CDR2 sequences are SGHVS and FQNEAQ. This CDR3 is built from 16 residues. DNA for the CDR3: TGTGCCAGCAGCCGACGAGCGGACGCTGTCACAGATACGCAGTATTTT. Protein sequence: CASSRRADAVTDTQYF.

The V gene is TRBV7-9, the J gene TRBJ1-2, with D possibly being TRBD1 (5 bases). In germline, CDR1 is SEHNR, CDR2 FQNEAQ (reference sequence). The CDR3 length is 14 residues. V was clipped by 11 bases and J by 4 bases, with 20 bases between them. CDR3 sequence reads: CAGSSAGPVYGYTF. CDR3 nucleotides: TGTGCCGGCTCCTCGGCGGGGCCTGTCTATGGCTACACCTTC.

This clone was recorded once. This rearrangement joins TRBV27 to TRBJ1-4, with unresolved D. Trimming stripped 0 bases from V and 8 bases from J, with 13 bases between. Germline lookup yields CDR1 MNHEY and CDR2 SMNVEV (reference sequence). The CDR3 totals 15 residues. CDR3 sequence: CASSLSVGLSEKLFF. The CDR3 coding sequence is TGTGCCAGCAGTTTATCCGTTGGACTCTCCGAAAAACTGTTTTTT.

V is TRBV7-2 and J is TRBJ2-3; D gene ambiguous. Germline loops: CDR1 SGHTA, CDR2 FQGNSA. V was pared by 3 bases and J by 0 bases, with 7 bases between. This CDR3 region has 14 residues. CDR3 in DNA: TGTGCCAGCAGCTTGTCTCCTAGCACAGATACGCAGTATTTT. It specifies CASSLSPSTDTQYF.

In this sample, this clone turned up a few times. The chain uses TRBV6-5 and TRBJ1-1, with D perhaps matching TRBD1 (5 bases). V gave up 7 bases and J gave up 0 bases, with 12 bases separating them. The germline CDR1 and CDR2 sequences are MNHEY and SVGAGI. CDR3 length: 14 residues. The CDR3 DNA follows: TGTGCCAGCACATGGGGGGTCCTGAACACTGAAGCTTTCTTT. It yields the protein CASTWGVLNTEAFF.

This chain uses TRBV7-7 with TRBJ2-5, with D perhaps TRBD1 (5 bases). V was trimmed by 4 bases and J by 2 bases, leaving 14 bases between them. The CDR3 is 15 residues long. CDR1 is SSHAT and CDR2 is FNYEAQ in the germline V gene (reference sequence). CDR3 protein: CASSWTNHPQETQYF. The CDR3 DNA is TGTGCCAGCAGCTGGACAAACCATCCGCAAGAGACCCAGTACTTC. Variable domain in full (rest from reference TRBV7-7 and TRBJ2-5): GAGVSQSPRYKVTKRGQDVTLRCDPISSHATLYWYQQALGQGPEFLTYFNYEAQPDKSGLPSDRFSAERPEGSISTLTIQRTEQRDSAMYRCASSWTNHPQETQYFGPGTRLLVL.

The genes are TRBV6-6 and TRBJ2-2; 10 positions match TRBD2. Germline values: CDR1 MNHNY, CDR2 SVGAGI (reference sequence). After removal of 5 bases from V and 4 bases from J, the junction contained 7 bases not matched to a gene. This CDR3 region has 16 residues. CDR3 coding DNA: TGTGCCAGCAGTCAAAACGGACTAGCGGCCACCGGGGAGCTGTTTTTT. It encodes CASSQNGLAATGELFF.

The rearrangement links TRBV2 to TRBJ1-5; D might be TRBD1 (5 bases). Germline V lookup: CDR1 SNHLY, CDR2 FYNNEI. This CDR3 has 13 residues. V shed 6 bases and J shed 2 bases, with 8 bases lying between them. CDR3 DNA sequence: TGTGCCAGCAGAACAGGTGGCAATCAGCCCCAGCATTTT. This sequence encodes CASRTGGNQPQHF.

The rearrangement uses TRBV7-2 and TRBJ1-3, with D perhaps matching TRBD1 (5 bases). CDR1 and CDR2 (germline): SGHTA, FQGNSA. V was cut by 5 bases and J by 0 bases, with 17 bases left in between. The CDR3 is 17 amino acids. This CDR3 reads CASSPGLRAASGNTIYF. CDR3 in DNA: TGTGCCAGCAGCCCGGGACTCCGGGCTGCCTCTGGAAACACCATATATTTT.

The CDR3 spells CASSTLSPGHRNYGYTF. The CDR3 DNA sequence: TGTGCCAGCAGCACCTTGTCCCCGGGACACCGCAACTATGGCTACACCTTC. This chain joins TRBV3-1 (or the pseudogene TRBV3-2) and TRBJ1-2; D is possibly TRBD1 (6 bases). V lost 5 bases and J 2 bases, leaving 21 bases between the germline ends. CDR3 length equals 17 residues. Per the germline V gene, CDR1 is LGHDT and CDR2 is YNNKEL (reference sequence).

The chain combines TRBV19 with TRBJ1-6; D gene ambiguous. The CDR3 totals 14 residues. Trimming took 6 bases from V and 7 from J, leaving 13 bases between them. Per the germline V gene, CDR1 is LNHDA and CDR2 is SQIVND (reference sequence). The CDR3: CASRVRGINSPLHF. Here the CDR3 DNA reads TGTGCCAGTAGGGTCCGGGGTATCAATTCACCCCTCCACTTT. Combining the CDR3 with reference TRBV19 and TRBJ1-6 gives the whole variable domain DGGITQSPKYLFRKEGQNVTLSCEQNLNHDAMYWYRQDPGQGLRLIYYSQIVNDFQKGDIAEGYSVSREKKESFPLTVTSAQKNPTAFYLCASRVRGINSPLHFGNGTRLTVT.

The CDR3 nucleotides are TGTGCCAGCACCACGGGGGGGAGCGGCACTGAAGCTTTCTTT. Translated, it gives CASTTGGSGTEAFF. The chain is built from TRBV6-5 and TRBJ1-1; maybe TRBD1 (5 bases). The germline gives CDR1 MNHEY, CDR2 SVGAGI. The CDR3 covers 14 residues. Trimming took 7 bases from V and 4 from J, leaving 16 bases between them.

The chain is built from TRBV15 and TRBJ1-2, with D unresolved. The CDR3 spans 15 residues. Per the germline V gene, CDR1 is LNHNV and CDR2 is YYDKDF (reference sequence). The germline V and J ends were trimmed by 1 base and 2 bases, with 11 bases remaining between them. CDR3 sequence: CATSRVRQRNYGYTF. CDR3 nucleotides: TGTGCCACCAGCAGAGTACGGCAGCGGAACTATGGCTACACCTTC.

The chain uses TRBV24-1 and TRBJ2-5; 7 bases map to TRBD1. CDR3 length equals 14 residues. Germline-derived CDR1 and CDR2 are KGHDR and SFDVKD. The ends lost 5 bases at V and 3 bases at J; junction bases unmatched: 5. The chain's CDR3 is CATSAGGEEETQYF. The CDR3 DNA is TGTGCCACCAGTGCAGGGGGAGAAGAAGAGACCCAGTACTTC.

The CDR3 DNA is TGTGCCAGCAGTGTGATAGCGGGGTTCACAGATACGCAGTATTTT. It yields the protein CASSVIAGFTDTQYF. The chain combines TRBV6-2 or TRBV6-3 with TRBJ2-3; 8 bases are a match to TRBD2. Trimming removed 5 bases from V and 2 bases from J; junction bases left unmatched: 6. This CDR3 region has 15 residues. Germline CDR1 is MNHEY and CDR2 is SVGEGT.

This chain uses TRBV5-1 with TRBJ2-7; 7 bases are shared with TRBD1. The V segment lost 3 bases and the J segment 4 bases; nucleotides outside the gene matches: 7. The germline gives CDR1 SGHRS, CDR2 YFSETQ. This CDR3 has 14 amino acids. The CDR3 coding sequence is TGCGCCAGCAGCTCACCCGGGACAGTGTACGAGCAGTACTTC. Its protein product is CASSSPGTVYEQYF. Based on the CDR3 plus reference TRBV5-1 and TRBJ2-7, the full variable domain is KAGVTQTPRYLIKTRGQQVTLSCSPISGHRSVSWYQQTPGQGLQFLFEYFSETQRNKGNFPGRFSGRQFSNSRSEMNVSTLELGDSALYLCASSSPGTVYEQYFGPGTRLTVT.